This TCR beta chain derives from a study of response to subunit inactivated influenza vaccine. General study results and limits: There was a suggestion from the authors that each seasonal influenza vaccination recruits few new T cells.

Trimming removed 0 bases at V and 6 bases at J, with 14 bases between. CDR3 length equals 16 residues. The germline V gene has CDR1 KGHSH and CDR2 LQKENI. Turning to this clonotype: Its antigen is as yet unknown.

Via MiXCR, TCRdb re-called the RT-PCR reads, giving one row per CDR3 protein. The sample includes a few hundred thousand distinct CDR3 sequences, around 11% of them seen just once. These data were likewise used in another study, on T cells expressing NK-cell markers. That paper notes: Making the TCR beta cDNA relied on 5'RACE template switching with UMIs.

Here the sequenced sample was PBMCs from blood, taken on the day of vaccination. The TCR sequence derives from a man aged 50-60 years who received an inactivated influenza vaccine. V usage is TRBV18 and J usage is TRBJ2-2; either TRBD1 or TRBD2 may fit D (5 bases each). The CDR3 spells CASSPPIRVEAGELFF. DNA for the CDR3: TGTGCCAGCTCACCACCGATCAGGGTGGAGGCCGGGGAGCTGTTTTTT.